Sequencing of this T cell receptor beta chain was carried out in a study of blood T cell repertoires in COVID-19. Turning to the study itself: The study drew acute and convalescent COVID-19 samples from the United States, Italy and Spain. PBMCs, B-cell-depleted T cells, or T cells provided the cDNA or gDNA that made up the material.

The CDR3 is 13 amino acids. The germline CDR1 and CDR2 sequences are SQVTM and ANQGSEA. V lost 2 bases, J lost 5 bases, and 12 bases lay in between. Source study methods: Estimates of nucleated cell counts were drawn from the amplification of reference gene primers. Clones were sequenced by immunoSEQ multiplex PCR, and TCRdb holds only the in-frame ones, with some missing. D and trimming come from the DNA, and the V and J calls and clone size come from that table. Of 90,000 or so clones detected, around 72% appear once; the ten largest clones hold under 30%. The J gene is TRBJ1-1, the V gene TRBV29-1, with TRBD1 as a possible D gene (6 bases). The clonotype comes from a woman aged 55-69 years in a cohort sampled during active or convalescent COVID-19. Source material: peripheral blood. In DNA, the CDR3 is TGCAGCGTTGAACGGGGGGCGGGTACTGAAGCTTTCTTT. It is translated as CSVERGAGTEAFF.